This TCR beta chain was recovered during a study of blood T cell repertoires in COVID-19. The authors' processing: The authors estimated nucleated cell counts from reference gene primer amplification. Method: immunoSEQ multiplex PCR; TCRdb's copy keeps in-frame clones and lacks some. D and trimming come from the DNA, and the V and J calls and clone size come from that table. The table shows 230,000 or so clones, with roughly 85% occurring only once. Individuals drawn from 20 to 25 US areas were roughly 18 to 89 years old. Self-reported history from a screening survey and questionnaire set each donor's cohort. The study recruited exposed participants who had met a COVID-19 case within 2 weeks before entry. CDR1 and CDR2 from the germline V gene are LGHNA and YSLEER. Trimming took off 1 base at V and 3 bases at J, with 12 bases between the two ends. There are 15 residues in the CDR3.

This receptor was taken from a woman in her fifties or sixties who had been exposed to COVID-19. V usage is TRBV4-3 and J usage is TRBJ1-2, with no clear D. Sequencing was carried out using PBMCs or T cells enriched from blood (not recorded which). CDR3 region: CASSQGQSRDYGYTF. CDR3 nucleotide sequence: TGCGCCAGCAGCCAAGGTCAAAGTAGAGACTATGGCTACACCTTC.